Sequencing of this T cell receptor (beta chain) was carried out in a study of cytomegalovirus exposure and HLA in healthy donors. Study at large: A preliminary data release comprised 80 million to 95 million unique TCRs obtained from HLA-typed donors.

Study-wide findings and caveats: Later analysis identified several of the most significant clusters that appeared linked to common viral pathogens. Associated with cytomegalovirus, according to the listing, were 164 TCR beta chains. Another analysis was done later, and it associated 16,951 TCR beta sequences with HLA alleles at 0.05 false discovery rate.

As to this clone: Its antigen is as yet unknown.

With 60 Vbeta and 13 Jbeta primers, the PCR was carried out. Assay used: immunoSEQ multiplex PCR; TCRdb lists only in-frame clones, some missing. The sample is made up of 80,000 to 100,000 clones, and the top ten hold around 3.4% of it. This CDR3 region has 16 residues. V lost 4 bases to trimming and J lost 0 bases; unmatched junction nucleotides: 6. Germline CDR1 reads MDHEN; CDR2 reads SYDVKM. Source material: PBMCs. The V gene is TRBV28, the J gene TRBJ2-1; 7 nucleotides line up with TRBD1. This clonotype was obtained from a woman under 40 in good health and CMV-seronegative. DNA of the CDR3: TGTGCCAGCAGTTCCAAGGGGGCGGACTCCTACAATGAGCAGTTCTTC. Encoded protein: CASSSKGADSYNEQFF. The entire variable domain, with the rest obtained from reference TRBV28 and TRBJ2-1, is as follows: DVKVTQSSRYLVKRTGEKVFLECVQDMDHENMFWYRQDPGLGLRLIYFSYDVKMKEKGDIPEGYSVSREKKERFSLILESASTNQTSMYLCASSSKGADSYNEQFFGPGTRLTVL.